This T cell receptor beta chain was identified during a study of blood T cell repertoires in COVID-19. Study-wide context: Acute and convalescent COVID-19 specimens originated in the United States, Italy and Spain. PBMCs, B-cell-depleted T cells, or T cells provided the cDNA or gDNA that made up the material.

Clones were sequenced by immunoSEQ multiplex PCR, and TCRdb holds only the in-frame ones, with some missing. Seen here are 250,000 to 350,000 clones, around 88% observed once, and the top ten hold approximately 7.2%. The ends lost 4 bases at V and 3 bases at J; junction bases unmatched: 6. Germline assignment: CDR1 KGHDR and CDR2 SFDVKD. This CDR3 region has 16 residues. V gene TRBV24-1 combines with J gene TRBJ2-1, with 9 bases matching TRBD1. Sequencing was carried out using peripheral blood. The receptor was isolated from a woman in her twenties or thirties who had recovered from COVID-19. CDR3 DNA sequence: TGTGCCACCAGTGACCCCGGGACAGGGAACTACAATGAGCAGTTCTTC. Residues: CATSDPGTGNYNEQFF.